The 5 T cell receptor beta chains reported below all come from one sample, sequenced in a study of T cell responses to AZD1222 COVID-19 vaccine. Method: immunoSEQ multiplex PCR; TCRdb's copy keeps in-frame clones and lacks some. The table has tens of thousands of clones, roughly 90% seen once. Here the sequenced sample was peripheral blood, taken 28 days after the second AZD1222 dose. The source of these receptors is an adult who received the AZD1222 COVID-19 vaccine.

The genes are TRBV9 and TRBJ2-1; D perhaps matches TRBD2 (6 bases). The V end was cut by 4 bases, the J end by 2 bases, with 7 bases between. The CDR3 has 13 amino acids. Germline loops: CDR1 SGDLS, CDR2 YYNGEE. CDR3: CASSRGTYNEQFF. Here the CDR3 DNA reads TGTGCCAGCAGCCGGGGGACCTACAATGAGCAGTTCTTC. Combining the CDR3 with reference TRBV9 and TRBJ2-1 gives the whole variable domain DSGVTQTPKHLITATGQRVTLRCSPRSGDLSVYWYQQSLDQGLQFLIQYYNGEERAKGNILERFSAQQFPDLHSELNLSSLELGDSALYFCASSRGTYNEQFFGPGTRLTVL.

This chain uses TRBV27 with TRBJ2-7; 11 nucleotides agree with TRBD1. The V gene's germline CDR1 is MNHEY and CDR2 SMNVEV (reference sequence). This CDR3 is 14 amino acids long. Unmatched junction bases numbered 6, after V lost 8 bases and J lost 3 bases. This CDR3 is CASGSGTGGYEQYF. The CDR3 DNA is TGTGCCAGCGGCTCCGGGACAGGGGGCTACGAGCAGTACTTC.

The V call is TRBV3-1 (or the pseudogene TRBV3-2), the J call TRBJ1-3, with D possibly TRBD1 on 6 matching bases. The V gene's germline CDR1 is LGHDT and CDR2 YNNKEL (reference sequence). Trimming took 0 bases from V and 0 from J, leaving 12 bases between them. The CDR3 is 17 residues long. The DNA of the CDR3 is TGTGCCAGCAGCCAAGAAGCGACAGGCCTCTCTGGAAACACCATATATTTT. This gives the protein CASSQEATGLSGNTIYF.

This rearrangement joins TRBV4-3 to TRBJ2-3, with 7 bases matching TRBD2. CDR3 size: 18 residues. V trimming: 0 bases; J trimming: 1 base; junction bases outside the gene matches: 10. CDR1 and CDR2 (germline): LGHNA, YSLEER. The CDR3 DNA reads TGCGCCAGCAGCCAAGATAAAGGCGGGGGTAGTGGCACAGATACGCAGTATTTT. Its translation: CASSQDKGGGSGTDTQYF.

This sequence joins TRBV4-3 and TRBJ1-1; D may be TRBD1 (5 bases). CDR3 size: 18 residues. The V end was cut by 0 bases, the J end by 0 bases, with 17 bases between. The germline gives CDR1 LGHNA, CDR2 YSLEER. CDR3: CASSQDPGTDNMNTEAFF. CDR3 nucleotides: TGCGCCAGCAGCCAAGATCCCGGGACGGACAACATGAACACTGAAGCTTTCTTT.